Following are 8 T cell receptor beta chains from one sample sequenced in a study of blood T cell repertoires in COVID-19. The table came from immunoSEQ multiplex PCR; TCRdb's copy has only in-frame clones and leaves some out. The sample yields roughly 150,000 clones, approximately 80% seen once. The source material was PBMCs or T cells enriched from blood (not recorded which). The receptors stem from a woman aged 60-70 years who had recovered from COVID-19.

J is TRBJ1-1 and V is TRBV11-3; 11 nucleotides agree with TRBD1. This CDR3 comprises 15 residues. With V trimmed by 4 bases and J by 6 bases, 7 bases remained unmatched. Germline CDR1 and CDR2: SGHNT and YENEEA. The CDR3 region is CASSSGTGGRAEAFF. The CDR3 DNA is TGTGCCAGCAGCTCGGGGACAGGGGGTAGGGCTGAAGCTTTCTTT.

The chain recombines TRBV19 with TRBJ2-3; 9 nucleotides match TRBD2. Looked up from germline, CDR1 is LNHDA and CDR2 is SQIVND (reference sequence). CDR3 length: 14 amino acids. The trim removed 7 bases at V and 7 bases at J, leaving 9 bases unmatched. CDR3 residues: CASKTGTSIYTQYF. The CDR3 region has the DNA TGTGCCAGTAAAACCGGGACTAGCATATATACGCAGTATTTT.

This clone appeared a few times. The chain joins TRBV27 to TRBJ2-1, with 12 bases matching TRBD2. This CDR3 comprises 16 residues. V was clipped by 5 bases and J by 2 bases; unmatched bases: 4. Germline CDR1 reads MNHEY; CDR2 reads SMNVEV (reference sequence). CDR3 DNA: TGTGCCAGCAGTCCGTCTAGCGGGGGGGCCTACAATGAGCAGTTCTTC. Translating it yields CASSPSSGGAYNEQFF.

The genes are TRBV5-1 and TRBJ2-1, with 8 bases fitting TRBD2. The CDR3 totals 16 residues. Trimming at V came to 7 bases and at J to 4 bases, leaving 13 bases not matched to a gene. Germline CDR1 reads SGHRS; CDR2 reads YFSETQ. This CDR3 is CASSFTGGSLYNEQFF. CDR3 sequence (DNA): TGCGCCAGCTCATTTACGGGGGGGAGCTTATACAATGAGCAGTTCTTC.

The chain joins TRBV27 to TRBJ1-2; 7 bases are a match to TRBD1. Per germline, CDR1 MNHEY and CDR2 SMNVEV (reference sequence). V was pared by 2 bases and J by 8 bases, with 5 bases of the junction left unmatched. This CDR3 contains 13 residues. CDR3 sequence: CASSLPTGRGYTF. The CDR3 nucleotides are TGTGCCAGCAGTTTACCGACAGGGAGAGGCTACACCTTC.

The chain carries TRBV7-2 and TRBJ2-5; TRBD1 is a possible D gene (6 bases). The CDR3 length is 13 residues. CDR1 SGHTA and CDR2 FQGNSA come from the germline V gene. V was cut by 4 bases and J by 2 bases, with 8 bases left in between. In DNA, the CDR3 is TGTGCCAGCAGCTACGGACAGCAAGAGACCCAGTACTTC. This translates into CASSYGQQETQYF.

The chain links TRBV6-7 to TRBJ2-5; D perhaps matches TRBD2 (6 bases). TRBV6-7 is given ORF status, its function remaining uncertain. The CDR3 spans 16 residues. Trimming took off 0 bases at V and 5 bases at J, with 16 bases between the two ends. CDR3 in amino acids: CASSYSLRGRGETQYF. The CDR3 nucleotides read TGTGCCAGCAGTTACTCGTTAAGGGGCCGGGGGGAGACCCAGTACTTC.

This chain links TRBV7-9 with TRBJ1-3, with D uncertain. V lost 1 base, J lost 4 bases, and 11 bases lay in between. The length of the CDR3 is 15 residues. Germline CDR1 and CDR2: SEHNR and FQNEAQ (reference sequence). CDR3 sequence (DNA): TGTGCCAGCAGCTTAGGGGATGGAGGAGGAAACACCATATATTTT. The encoded protein is CASSLGDGGGNTIYF.